These 18 T cell receptor beta chains came from one sample sequenced in a study of chemoradiotherapy in HPV16-positive cancers. The data were produced by immunoSEQ multiplex PCR, yet TCRdb's version contains in-frame clones alone and is incomplete. The repertoire consists of about 17,000 clones, with 85% to 95% occurring once and the leading ten covering 11% to 15%. Sequenced material: blood, taken from a patient who underwent chemoradiotherapy. The receptors were sampled from a human donor with HPV-associated anogenital cancer.

This sequence joins TRBV9 and TRBJ2-1, with a tentative D call TRBD2 (6 bases). V was trimmed by 3 bases and J by 0 bases, leaving 16 bases between them. There are 17 residues in the CDR3. Germline-derived CDR1 and CDR2 are SGDLS and YYNGEE. The CDR3 here is CASSGKGGESSYNEQFF. The CDR3 DNA reads TGTGCCAGCAGCGGAAAGGGCGGGGAGAGCTCCTACAATGAGCAGTTCTTC.

The CDR3 DNA reads TGTGCCAGCACCGAGCAGGGCTCTACTAGCCTACAAAAGTTCTTC. Its protein is CASTEQGSTSLQKFF. The V call is TRBV2, the J call TRBJ2-1; D is possibly TRBD2 (6 bases). Germline assignment: CDR1 SNHLY and CDR2 FYNNEI. V shed 7 bases and J shed 14 bases, with 27 bases lying between them. The CDR3 consists of 15 residues.

The chain couples TRBV6-6 to TRBJ2-7, with TRBD1 identical over 10 bases. Germline values: CDR1 MNHNY, CDR2 SVGAGI (reference sequence). V was pared by 5 bases and J by 3 bases, with 1 base of the junction left unmatched. The CDR3 is 13 residues long. The CDR3: CASSRDRGYEQYF. CDR3 DNA sequence: TGTGCCAGCAGTCGGGACAGGGGCTACGAGCAGTACTTC.

V and J are TRBV30 and TRBJ2-2; the D gene is possibly TRBD2 (5 bases). The CDR3 loop spans 13 amino acids. From germline, CDR1 is GTSNPN and CDR2 SVGIG (reference sequence). Trimming removed 0 bases from V and 8 bases from J, with 10 bases in between. CDR3 protein: CAWSVTGSGELFF. CDR3 DNA sequence: TGTGCCTGGAGTGTTACGGGGTCGGGGGAGCTGTTTTTT.

The chain is built from TRBV21-1 and TRBJ2-5. TRBV21-1 represents a pseudogene. The CDR3 has 15 amino acids. The CDR3 DNA is TGTGCCAGCAGCAAATGTCGGGGCCTCCAAGAGACCCAGTACTTC. Translated, it gives CASSKCRGLQETQYF.

V usage is TRBV5-4 and J usage is TRBJ2-3; D may be TRBD1 (6 bases). Germline lookup yields CDR1 SGHNT and CDR2 YYREEE (reference sequence). The CDR3 consists of 16 residues. V was pared by 4 bases and J by 1 base, with 16 bases between. The CDR3 is CASSHWGQGRTDTQYF. The CDR3 DNA reads TGTGCCAGCAGCCACTGGGGGCAGGGGCGCACAGATACGCAGTATTTT.

In its sample, this clone was seen a few times. The chain recombines TRBV19 with TRBJ1-1, with no clear D. V dropped 6 bases and J dropped 1 base, with 6 bases sitting between them. CDR3 length: 12 residues. The germline CDR1 and CDR2 sequences are LNHDA and SQIVND (reference sequence). As DNA, the CDR3 is TGTGCCAGTAGCAATTGGAACACTGAAGCTTTCTTT. This encodes CASSNWNTEAFF.

CDR3 residues: CASSVDAGRETQYF. The DNA of the CDR3 is TGTGCCAGCAGCGTAGATGCAGGGAGGGAGACCCAGTACTTC. This sequence joins TRBV9 and TRBJ2-5; the D gene is possibly TRBD2 (6 bases). The CDR3 extends over 14 amino acids. Trimming took off 0 bases at V and 5 bases at J, with 11 bases between the two ends. Per the germline V gene, CDR1 is SGDLS and CDR2 is YYNGEE.

The V and J genes are TRBV30 and TRBJ1-1; 8 bases align to TRBD1. Germline CDR1 reads GTSNPN; CDR2 reads SVGIG (reference sequence). The CDR3 length is 13 residues. V lost 3 bases and J lost 9; bases outside the gene matches: 9. In DNA, the CDR3 is TGTGCCTGGAGAGGACAGGGAGAAGGTAAAGCTTTCTTT. It translates to CAWRGQGEGKAFF.

V and J are TRBV19 and TRBJ1-6; D might be TRBD1 (5 bases). The CDR3 runs 16 residues. Germline CDR1 is LNHDA and CDR2 is SQIVND (reference sequence). V lost 3 bases and J 0 bases, leaving 9 bases between the germline ends. Here the CDR3 reads CASSIDRNSYNSPLHF. The DNA of the CDR3 is TGTGCCAGTAGTATTGACAGAAACTCCTATAATTCACCCCTCCACTTT.

The chain carries TRBV7-6 and TRBJ2-2; D may be TRBD2 (6 bases). The germline gives CDR1 SGHVS, CDR2 FNYEAQ. V lost 5 bases and J lost 6, with 16 bases in between. The CDR3 is made up of 15 amino acids. CDR3 sequence (DNA): TGTGCCAGCAGCCCCGGGAGTTCATGGCCCGGGGAGCTGTTTTTT. This encodes CASSPGSSWPGELFF.

The rearrangement links TRBV7-6 to TRBJ1-4, with D perhaps TRBD1 (5 bases). Trimming pared 2 bases from V and 8 bases from J, leaving 12 bases between. Germline CDR1 reads SGHVS; CDR2 reads FNYEAQ. This CDR3 region has 14 residues. DNA of the CDR3: TGTGCCAGCAGCTTAAGGGGTTCAGGGGAAAAACTGTTTTTT. Residues: CASSLRGSGEKLFF.

V usage is TRBV11-2 and J usage is TRBJ2-5, with D perhaps TRBD2 (5 bases). The CDR3 runs 16 residues. CDR1 and CDR2 (germline): SGHAT, FQNNGV. The V end lost 2 bases, the J end lost 5 bases, and 18 bases lay between the germline ends. CDR3 DNA sequence: TGTGCCAGCAGCTTAAATCTGGTCCTAGCCGCTGAGACCCAGTACTTC. Translation: CASSLNLVLAAETQYF.

The chain links TRBV5-4 to TRBJ1-2; D unclear. Germline V gene lookup returns CDR1 SGHNT and CDR2 YYREEE (reference sequence). V shed 0 bases and J shed 0 bases, with 6 bases lying between them. The CDR3 consists of 14 residues. CDR3 nucleotides: TGTGCCAGCAGCTTGGCCGGAACTAACTATGGCTACACCTTC. This sequence encodes CASSLAGTNYGYTF. Full variable domain (missing parts from reference TRBV5-4 and TRBJ1-2): ETGVTQSPTHLIKTRGQQVTLRCSSQSGHNTVSWYQQALGQGPQFIFQYYREEENGRGNFPPRFSGLQFPNYSSELNVNALELDDSALYLCASSLAGTNYGYTFGSGTRLTVV.

The sample holds one count of this clone. This rearrangement joins TRBV6-1 to TRBJ1-3, with TRBD1 identical over 7 bases. The V segment lost 9 bases and the J segment 2 bases; nucleotides outside the gene matches: 7. This CDR3 is 14 amino acids long. Germline CDR1 MNHNS, CDR2 SASEGT. This chain's CDR3 is CASDGTATGNTIYF. In DNA form, the CDR3 reads TGTGCCAGTGACGGGACAGCGACTGGAAACACCATATATTTT.

This rearrangement joins TRBV7-8 to TRBJ1-1; TRBD1 matches at 7 bases. Unmatched junction bases numbered 8, after V lost 8 bases and J lost 2 bases. The germline CDR1 and CDR2 sequences are SGHVS and FQNEAQ. The CDR3 is made up of 14 amino acids. This CDR3 reads CASVTGTVNTEAFF. The DNA of the CDR3 is TGTGCCAGCGTCACGGGGACAGTAAACACTGAAGCTTTCTTT. Together with reference TRBV7-8 and TRBJ1-1, the CDR3 gives the full variable domain: GAGVSQSPRYKVAKRGQDVALRCDPISGHVSLFWYQQALGQGPEFLTYFQNEAQLDKSGLPSDRFFAERPEGSVSTLKIQRTQQEDSAVYLCASVTGTVNTEAFFGQGTRLTVV.

The genes are TRBV7-6 and TRBJ2-5; D is uncertain. CDR3 length equals 13 residues. Germline V CDR1 and CDR2: SGHVS, FNYEAQ. V lost 4 bases and J lost 5, with 11 bases in between. In nucleotides, the CDR3 is TGTGCCAGCAGCTGGCGTCTTAGGGAGACCCAGTACTTC. This encodes CASSWRLRETQYF.

The J gene is TRBJ1-1, the V gene TRBV19; maybe TRBD1 (5 bases). The V gene lost 6 bases and the J gene lost 0 bases, with 11 bases spanning the gap. Looked up from germline, CDR1 is LNHDA and CDR2 is SQIVND (reference sequence). The CDR3 is 14 amino acids. The CDR3 loop reads CASRGAALNTEAFF. CDR3 coding DNA: TGTGCCAGTAGAGGGGCAGCTTTGAACACTGAAGCTTTCTTT.